This passage covers 4 T cell receptor beta chains from one sample sequenced in a study of CD8+CD57+ T cells in acquired aplastic anemia. Genomic DNA provided the template from which TCR beta VDJ and CDR3 profiles were obtained. TCRdb reprocessed the reads via MiXCR and lists one record per CDR3 protein. The sample contains about 210,000 distinct CDR3 sequences, approximately 35% of which appear only once. Sequenced: sorted CD4+, CD8+, or CD8+CD57+ T cells (not recorded which) from PBMCs. These receptors all stem from a human donor in good health, serving as a control.

The V call is TRBV29-1, the J call TRBJ2-1; no firm D call. Near its end, the DNA agrees better with TRBJ2-7, so the J call may be wrong. The CDR3 consists of 11 residues. Germline CDR1 reads SQVTM; CDR2 reads ANQGSEA. CDR3 coding DNA: TGCAGCGTTGAGATCAAGTACGAGCAGTACTTC. Translated: CSVEIKYEQYF.

At least ten counts were recorded for this clonotype. V and J are TRBV7-2 and TRBJ1-5; 7 bases line up with TRBD1. V shed 0 bases, J shed 2 bases, and the junction held 4 bases outside the gene matches. CDR3 size: 16 residues. The germline V gene has CDR1 SGHTA and CDR2 FQGNSA. CDR3 in DNA: TGTGCCAGCAGCTTAGCGACAGGGTATGGCAATCAGCCCCAGCATTTT. It translates to CASSLATGYGNQPQHF. Looking up the rest from reference TRBV7-2 and TRBJ1-5 gives the full variable domain: GAGVSQSPSNKVTEKGKDVELRCDPISGHTALYWYRQSLGQGLEFLIYFQGNSAPDKSGLPSDRFSAERTGGSVSTLTIQRTQQEDSAVYLCASSLATGYGNQPQHFGDGTRLSIL.

This clonotype was seen more than once but under ten times. The chain has TRBV2 and TRBJ1-2; 9 bases fit TRBD1. There are 13 residues in the CDR3. Trimming took 7 bases from V and 6 from J; bases not matched to a gene: 6. Looked up from germline, CDR1 is SNHLY and CDR2 is FYNNEI. CDR3 region: CASNRDRDDGYTF. The CDR3 DNA reads TGTGCCAGCAACAGGGACAGGGACGATGGCTACACCTTC.

This clonotype was counted at least ten times. The chain couples TRBV6-1 to TRBJ1-5; 9 bases match TRBD1. The CDR3 loop spans 11 amino acids. V was pared by 3 bases and J by 15 bases, with 3 bases of the junction left unmatched. The germline V gene has CDR1 MNHNS and CDR2 SASEGT. The DNA of the CDR3 is TGTGCCAGCAGTGAGGGACAGGGAGGGCATTTT. It codes for CASSEGQGGHF.